Reported below is one T cell receptor beta chain. This record belongs to a study of long-term antiretroviral therapy in people with HIV. Study-wide background: Specimens dating back about a decade before the 2015 immediate-ART recommendation are the oldest included.

Researchers report immunoSEQ v3.0 was run at survey level. Assay used: immunoSEQ multiplex PCR; TCRdb lists only in-frame clones, some missing. The sample has 20,000 to 30,000 clones, 81% seen once. The CDR3 consists of 14 residues. CDR1 and CDR2 from the germline V gene are LNHDA and SQIVND (reference sequence). The germline V and J ends were trimmed by 3 bases and 0 bases, with 6 bases remaining between them. The TCR sequence derives from a woman aged 18-29 years with HIV. This sample comprised unsorted PBMCs, obtained at the start of antiretroviral therapy, before treatment. The chain joins TRBV19 to TRBJ1-5; D is undetermined. DNA for the CDR3: TGTGCCAGTAGTATCGGGCCTAGCAATCAGCCCCAGCATTTT. Protein sequence: CASSIGPSNQPQHF.